The present TCR beta chain was sequenced within a study of T cell responses to AZD1222 COVID-19 vaccine. Study outcomes and limitations: Variant regions that are unmutated are reportedly the target of nearly half of spike-specific TCRs. Mapped onto spike, vaccine-associated CD4 TCRs spanned it and were dominant at 160-218 and 743-854. Spike-specific TCR breadth and depth both grew after two AZD1222 doses. Clonal diversity was possibly underestimated, and white British individuals and females predominated among donors.

Sequencing used immunoSEQ multiplex PCR; TCRdb keeps in-frame clones, though not all of them. The data contain some 200,000 clones, about 94% of them singletons. Losses at the gene ends were 0 bases for V and 1 base for J; bases not matched to a gene: 6. The CDR3 is 17 amino acids. The germline CDR1 and CDR2 sequences are LGHNA and YNFKEQ. This clone was counted once. Its antigen remains unidentified. The chain joins TRBV4-2 to TRBJ1-5, with TRBD1 matching 7 bases. This receptor was obtained from an adult who received the MenACWY meningococcal vaccine as a control. This specimen was peripheral blood, taken 28 days after the second dose of the MenACWY control vaccine. CDR3 protein: CASSQDWGQNSNQPQHF. In nucleotides, the CDR3 is TGTGCCAGCAGCCAAGATTGGGGACAGAACAGCAATCAGCCCCAGCATTTT.